A single TCR beta chain is shown here with its context. Original methodology: For nucleated cells, counts were estimated from reference gene primer amplification. Measured with immunoSEQ multiplex PCR; TCRdb has only the in-frame clones, and not every one. V and J calls and clone size follow that table, whereas D and trimming were derived from the DNA. Of roughly 170,000 clones in the sample, roughly 84% were seen once. This record comes from a study of blood T cell repertoires in COVID-19. Study background: Italy, Spain and the United States were the sources of the convalescent and acute COVID-19 samples. From T cells, B-cell-depleted T cells, or PBMCs came the material, which was cDNA or gDNA.

Sequencing used peripheral blood. The TCR sequence derives from a man between 60 and 70 years old who had recovered from COVID-19.

This CDR3 reads CATSDFIRVRKLTYGYTF. The CDR3 bases are TGTGCCACCAGTGATTTTATCCGGGTGCGGAAGCTCACCTATGGCTACACCTTC. The chain recombines TRBV24-1 with TRBJ1-2; no clear D gene. CDR3 length: 18 residues. Germline values: CDR1 KGHDR, CDR2 SFDVKD. V gave up 1 base and J gave up 4 bases, with 21 bases separating them.